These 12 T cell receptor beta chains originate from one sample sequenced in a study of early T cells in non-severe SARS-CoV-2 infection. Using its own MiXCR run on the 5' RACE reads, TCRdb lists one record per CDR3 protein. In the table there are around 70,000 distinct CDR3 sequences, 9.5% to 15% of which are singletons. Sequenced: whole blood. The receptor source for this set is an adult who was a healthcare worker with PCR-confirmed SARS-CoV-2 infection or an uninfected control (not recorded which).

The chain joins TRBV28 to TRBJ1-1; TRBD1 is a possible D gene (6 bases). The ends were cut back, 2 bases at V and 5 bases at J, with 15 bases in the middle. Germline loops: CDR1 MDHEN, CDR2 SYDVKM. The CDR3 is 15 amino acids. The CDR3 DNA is TGTGCCAGCAGTTTAAGGGCAGGGGTTGAAACTGAAGCTTTCTTT. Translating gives CASSLRAGVETEAFF.

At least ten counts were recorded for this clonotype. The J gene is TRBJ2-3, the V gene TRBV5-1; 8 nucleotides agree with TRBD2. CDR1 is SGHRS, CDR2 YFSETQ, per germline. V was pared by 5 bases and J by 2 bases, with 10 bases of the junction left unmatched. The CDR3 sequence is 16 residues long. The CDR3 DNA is TGCGCCAGCAGGGAGGGGTCAGCGGGGGACACAGATACGCAGTATTTT. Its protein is CASREGSAGDTDTQYF.

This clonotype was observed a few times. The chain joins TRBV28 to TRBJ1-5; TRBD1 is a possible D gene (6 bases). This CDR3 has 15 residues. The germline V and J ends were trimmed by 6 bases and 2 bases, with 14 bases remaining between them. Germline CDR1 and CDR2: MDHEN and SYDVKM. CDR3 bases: TGTGCCAGCAGGGGAGGGGGTAGCGGCAATCAGCCCCAGCATTTT. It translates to CASRGGGSGNQPQHF.

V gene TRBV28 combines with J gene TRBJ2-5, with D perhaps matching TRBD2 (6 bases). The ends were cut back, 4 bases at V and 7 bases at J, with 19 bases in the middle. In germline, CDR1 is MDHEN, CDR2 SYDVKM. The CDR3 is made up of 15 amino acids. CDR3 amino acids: CASSSVEGTGRTQYF. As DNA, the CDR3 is TGTGCCAGCAGTTCCGTGGAGGGAACTGGGAGGACCCAGTACTTC.

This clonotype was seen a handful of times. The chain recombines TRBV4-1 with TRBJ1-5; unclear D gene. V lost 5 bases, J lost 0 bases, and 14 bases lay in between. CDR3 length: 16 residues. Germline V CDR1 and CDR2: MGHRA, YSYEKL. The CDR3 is CASSSDFSISNQPQHF. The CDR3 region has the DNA TGCGCCAGCAGCTCGGACTTCTCCATTAGCAATCAGCCCCAGCATTTT.

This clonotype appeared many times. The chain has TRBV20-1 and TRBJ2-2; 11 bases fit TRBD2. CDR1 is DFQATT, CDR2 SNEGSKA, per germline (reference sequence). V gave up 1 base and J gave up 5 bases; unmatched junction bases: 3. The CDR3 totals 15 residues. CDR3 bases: TGCAGTGCTAGAGTTAGCGGGAGGGGGACCGGGGAGCTGTTTTTT. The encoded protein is CSARVSGRGTGELFF.

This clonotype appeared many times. This CDR3 reads CASSPPPRWGDEQYF. CDR3 DNA sequence: TGTGCCAGCAGCCCTCCTCCCCGGTGGGGGGACGAGCAGTACTTC. The rearrangement uses TRBV7-9 and TRBJ2-7; tentative D call: TRBD2 (6 bases). The V end lost 5 bases, the J end lost 5 bases, and 19 bases lay between the germline ends. CDR3 length equals 15 residues. Germline V gene sequence: CDR1 SEHNR, CDR2 FQNEAQ (reference sequence).

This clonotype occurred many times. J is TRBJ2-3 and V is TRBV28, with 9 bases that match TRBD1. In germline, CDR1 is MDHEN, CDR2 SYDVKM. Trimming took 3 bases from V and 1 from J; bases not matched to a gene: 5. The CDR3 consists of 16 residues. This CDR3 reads CASSFGTGKGTDTQYF. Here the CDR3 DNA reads TGTGCCAGCAGTTTTGGGACAGGGAAGGGCACAGATACGCAGTATTTT.

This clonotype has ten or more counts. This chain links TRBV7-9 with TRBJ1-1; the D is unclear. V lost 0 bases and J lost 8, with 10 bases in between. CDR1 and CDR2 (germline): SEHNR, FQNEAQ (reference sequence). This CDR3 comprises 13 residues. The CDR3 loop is CASSLAGTPEAFF. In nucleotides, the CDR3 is TGTGCCAGCAGCTTAGCCGGCACTCCAGAAGCTTTCTTT. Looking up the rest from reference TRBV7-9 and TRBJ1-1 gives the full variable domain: DTGVSQNPRHKITKRGQNVTFRCDPISEHNRLYWYRQTLGQGPEFLTYFQNEAQLEKSRLLSDRFSAERPKGSFSTLEIQRTEQGDSAMYLCASSLAGTPEAFFGQGTRLTVV.

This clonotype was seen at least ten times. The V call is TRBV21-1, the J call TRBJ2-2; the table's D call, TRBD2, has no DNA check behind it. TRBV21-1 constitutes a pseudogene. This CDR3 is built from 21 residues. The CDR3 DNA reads TGTGCCAGCAGCAGTAGGACAGGGAGTATCCTAGCGGGAGATAGAGAGGGGGAGCTGTTTTTT. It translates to CASSSRTGSILAGDREGELFF.

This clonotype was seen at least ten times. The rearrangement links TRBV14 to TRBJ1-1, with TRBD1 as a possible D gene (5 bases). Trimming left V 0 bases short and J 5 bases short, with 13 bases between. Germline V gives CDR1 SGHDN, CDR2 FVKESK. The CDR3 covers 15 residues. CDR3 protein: CASSQDLRGGTEAFF. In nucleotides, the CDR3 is TGTGCCAGCAGCCAAGATCTAAGGGGCGGGACTGAAGCTTTCTTT.

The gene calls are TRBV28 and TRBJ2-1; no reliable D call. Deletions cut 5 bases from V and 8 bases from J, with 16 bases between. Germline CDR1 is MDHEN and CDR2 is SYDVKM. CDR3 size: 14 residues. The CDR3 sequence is CASSRRLPGDEQFF. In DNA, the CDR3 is TGTGCCAGCAGTCGACGACTCCCTGGTGATGAGCAGTTCTTC.